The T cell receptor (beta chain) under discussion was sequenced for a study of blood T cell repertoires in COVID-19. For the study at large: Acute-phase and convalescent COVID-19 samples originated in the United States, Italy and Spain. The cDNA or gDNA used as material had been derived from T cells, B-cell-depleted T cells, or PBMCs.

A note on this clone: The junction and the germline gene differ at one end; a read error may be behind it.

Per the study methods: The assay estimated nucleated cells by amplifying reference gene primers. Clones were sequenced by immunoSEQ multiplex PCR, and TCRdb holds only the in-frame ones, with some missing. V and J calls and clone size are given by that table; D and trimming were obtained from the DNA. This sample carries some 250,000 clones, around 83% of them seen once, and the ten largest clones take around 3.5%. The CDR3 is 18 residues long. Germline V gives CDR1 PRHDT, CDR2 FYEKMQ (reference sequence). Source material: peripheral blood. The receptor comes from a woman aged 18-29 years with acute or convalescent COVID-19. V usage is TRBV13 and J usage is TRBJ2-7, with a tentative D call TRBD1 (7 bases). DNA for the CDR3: TGTGCCAGCAGCCTAGGTGCCACCCCAGGGGGGATTGCCGACGAGCAGTACTTC. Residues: CASSLGATPGGIADEQYF.